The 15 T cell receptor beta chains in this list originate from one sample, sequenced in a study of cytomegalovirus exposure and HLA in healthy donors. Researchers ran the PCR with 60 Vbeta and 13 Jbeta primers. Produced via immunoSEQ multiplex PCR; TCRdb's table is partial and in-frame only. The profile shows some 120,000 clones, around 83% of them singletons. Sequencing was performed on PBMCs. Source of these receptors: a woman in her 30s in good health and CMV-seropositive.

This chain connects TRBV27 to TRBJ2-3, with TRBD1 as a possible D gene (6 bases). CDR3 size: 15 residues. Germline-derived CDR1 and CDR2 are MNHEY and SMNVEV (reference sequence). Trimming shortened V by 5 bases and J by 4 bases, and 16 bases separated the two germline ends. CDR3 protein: CASSPRRGGPDTQYF. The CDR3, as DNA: TGTGCCAGCAGTCCGCGGAGAGGGGGTCCAGATACGCAGTATTTT.

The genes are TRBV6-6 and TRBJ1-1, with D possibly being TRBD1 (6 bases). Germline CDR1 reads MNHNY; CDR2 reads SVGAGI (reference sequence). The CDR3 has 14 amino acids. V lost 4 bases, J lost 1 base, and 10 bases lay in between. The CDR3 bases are TGTGCCAGCAGTTGGGTGACAGGGAACACTGAAGCTTTCTTT. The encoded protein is CASSWVTGNTEAFF.

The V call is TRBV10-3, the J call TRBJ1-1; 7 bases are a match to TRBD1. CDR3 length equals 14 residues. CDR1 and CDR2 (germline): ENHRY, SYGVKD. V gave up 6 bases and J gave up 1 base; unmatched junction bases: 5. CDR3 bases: TGTGCCATCAGCGCCGGGACAGCGAACACTGAAGCTTTCTTT. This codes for CAISAGTANTEAFF.

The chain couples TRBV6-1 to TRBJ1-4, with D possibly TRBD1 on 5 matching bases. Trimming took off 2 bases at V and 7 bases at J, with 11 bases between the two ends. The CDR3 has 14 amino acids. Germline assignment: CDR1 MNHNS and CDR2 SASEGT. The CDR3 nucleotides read TGTGCCAGCAGTGAAAGGAGGGGTGGTGAAAAACTGTTTTTT. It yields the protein CASSERRGGEKLFF.

For the CDR3, the DNA is TGTGCCAGCAGTTCTCCTAGCGGAGGCGGGGAGCTGTTTTTT. Translated: CASSSPSGGGELFF. This chain joins TRBV6-5 and TRBJ2-2; 7 bases line up with TRBD2. V dropped 4 bases and J dropped 7; count of bases not matched to a gene: 6. The CDR3 totals 14 residues. Per germline, CDR1 MNHEY and CDR2 SVGAGI.

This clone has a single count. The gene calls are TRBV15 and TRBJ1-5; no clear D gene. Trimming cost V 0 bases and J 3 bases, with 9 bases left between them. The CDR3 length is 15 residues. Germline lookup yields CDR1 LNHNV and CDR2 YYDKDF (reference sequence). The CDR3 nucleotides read TGTGCCACCAGCAGAGATTCCAGGAACAATCAGCCCCAGCATTTT. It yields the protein CATSRDSRNNQPQHF. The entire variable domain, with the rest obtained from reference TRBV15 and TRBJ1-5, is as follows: DAMVIQNPRYQVTQFGKPVTLSCSQTLNHNVMYWYQQKSSQAPKLLFHYYDKDFNNEADTPDNFQSRRPNTSFCFLDIRSPGLGDTAMYLCATSRDSRNNQPQHFGDGTRLSIL.

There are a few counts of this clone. Written as DNA, the CDR3 is TGTGCCAGCAGCCCACTAGCGGGGGTCACAGATACGCAGTATTTT. Its translation: CASSPLAGVTDTQYF. The gene calls are TRBV7-9 and TRBJ2-3; TRBD2 agrees at 11 bases. The CDR3 sequence is 15 residues long. The germline CDR1 and CDR2 sequences are SEHNR and FQNEAQ (reference sequence). V lost 5 bases and J lost 2; bases outside the gene matches: 3.

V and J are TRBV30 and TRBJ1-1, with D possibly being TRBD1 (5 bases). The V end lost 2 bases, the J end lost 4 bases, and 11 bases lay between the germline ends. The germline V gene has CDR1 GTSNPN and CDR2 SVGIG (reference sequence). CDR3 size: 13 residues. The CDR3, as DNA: TGTGCCTGGAGTTTTCAGGGTGGCACTGAAGCTTTCTTT. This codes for CAWSFQGGTEAFF.

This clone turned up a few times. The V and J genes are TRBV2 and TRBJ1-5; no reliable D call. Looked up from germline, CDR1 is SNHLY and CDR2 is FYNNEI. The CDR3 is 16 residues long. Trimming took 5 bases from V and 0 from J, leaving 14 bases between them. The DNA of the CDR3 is TGTGCCAGCAGTTACCCGGGAGGCGATAGCAATCAGCCCCAGCATTTT. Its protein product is CASSYPGGDSNQPQHF. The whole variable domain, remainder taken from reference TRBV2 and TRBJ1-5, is EPEVTQTPSHQVTQMGQEVILRCVPISNHLYFYWYRQILGQKVEFLVSFYNNEISEKSEIFDDQFSVERPDGSNFTLKIRSTKLEDSAMYFCASSYPGGDSNQPQHFGDGTRLSIL.

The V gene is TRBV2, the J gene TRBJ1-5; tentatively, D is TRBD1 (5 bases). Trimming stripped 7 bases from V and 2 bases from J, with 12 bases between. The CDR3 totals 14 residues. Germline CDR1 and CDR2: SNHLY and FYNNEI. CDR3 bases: TGTGCCAGCAACTTTCAGGGTGGCAATCAGCCCCAGCATTTT. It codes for CASNFQGGNQPQHF.

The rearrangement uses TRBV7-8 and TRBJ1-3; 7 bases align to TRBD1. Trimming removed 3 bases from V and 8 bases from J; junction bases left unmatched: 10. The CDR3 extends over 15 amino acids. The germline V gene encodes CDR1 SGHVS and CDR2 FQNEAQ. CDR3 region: CASSFLETGLDTIYF. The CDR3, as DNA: TGTGCCAGCAGCTTCTTGGAGACAGGGTTAGACACCATATATTTT.

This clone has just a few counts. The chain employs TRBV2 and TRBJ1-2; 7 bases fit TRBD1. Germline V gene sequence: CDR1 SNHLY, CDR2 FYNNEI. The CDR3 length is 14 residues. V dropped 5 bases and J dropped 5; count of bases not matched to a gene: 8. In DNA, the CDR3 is TGTGCCAGCAGTAAGTCAGGGACAGAGTATGGCTACACCTTC. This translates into CASSKSGTEYGYTF.

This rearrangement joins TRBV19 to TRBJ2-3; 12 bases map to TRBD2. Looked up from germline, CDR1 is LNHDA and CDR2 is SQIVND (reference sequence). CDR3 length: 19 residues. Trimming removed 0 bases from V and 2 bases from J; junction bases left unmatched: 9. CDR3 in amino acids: CASSIDHPWTSGDTDTQYF. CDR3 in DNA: TGTGCCAGTAGTATAGATCACCCCTGGACTAGCGGGGACACAGATACGCAGTATTTT.

The CDR3 sequence is CASSPGEETQYF. The CDR3 coding sequence is TGTGCCAGCTCACCAGGGGAGGAGACCCAGTACTTC. The chain employs TRBV18 and TRBJ2-5; D may be TRBD2 (5 bases). The CDR3 has 12 residues. Trimming pared 2 bases from V and 5 bases from J, leaving 6 bases between. Germline assignment: CDR1 KGHSH and CDR2 LQKENI.

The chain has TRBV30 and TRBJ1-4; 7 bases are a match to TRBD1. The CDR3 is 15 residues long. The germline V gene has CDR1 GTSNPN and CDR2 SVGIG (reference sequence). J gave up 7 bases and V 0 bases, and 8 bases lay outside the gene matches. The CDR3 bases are TGTGCCTGGAGTGTGGTGACAGGGATGGGTGAAAAACTGTTTTTT. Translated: CAWSVVTGMGEKLFF.